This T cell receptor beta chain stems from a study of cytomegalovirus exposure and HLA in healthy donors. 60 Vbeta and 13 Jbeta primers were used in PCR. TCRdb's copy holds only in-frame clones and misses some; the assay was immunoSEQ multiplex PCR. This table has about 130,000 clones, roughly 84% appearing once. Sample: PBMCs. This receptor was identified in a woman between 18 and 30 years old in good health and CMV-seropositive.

In DNA form, the CDR3 reads TGTGCCAGCAGCCTTCCCTCCTACAATGAGCAGTTCTTC. Translated, it gives CASSLPSYNEQFF. This rearrangement joins TRBV5-6 to TRBJ2-1; D not certain. Per the germline V gene, CDR1 is SGHDT and CDR2 is YYEEEE. V lost 4 bases to trimming and J lost 0 bases, with 5 bases between them. The CDR3 consists of 13 residues.